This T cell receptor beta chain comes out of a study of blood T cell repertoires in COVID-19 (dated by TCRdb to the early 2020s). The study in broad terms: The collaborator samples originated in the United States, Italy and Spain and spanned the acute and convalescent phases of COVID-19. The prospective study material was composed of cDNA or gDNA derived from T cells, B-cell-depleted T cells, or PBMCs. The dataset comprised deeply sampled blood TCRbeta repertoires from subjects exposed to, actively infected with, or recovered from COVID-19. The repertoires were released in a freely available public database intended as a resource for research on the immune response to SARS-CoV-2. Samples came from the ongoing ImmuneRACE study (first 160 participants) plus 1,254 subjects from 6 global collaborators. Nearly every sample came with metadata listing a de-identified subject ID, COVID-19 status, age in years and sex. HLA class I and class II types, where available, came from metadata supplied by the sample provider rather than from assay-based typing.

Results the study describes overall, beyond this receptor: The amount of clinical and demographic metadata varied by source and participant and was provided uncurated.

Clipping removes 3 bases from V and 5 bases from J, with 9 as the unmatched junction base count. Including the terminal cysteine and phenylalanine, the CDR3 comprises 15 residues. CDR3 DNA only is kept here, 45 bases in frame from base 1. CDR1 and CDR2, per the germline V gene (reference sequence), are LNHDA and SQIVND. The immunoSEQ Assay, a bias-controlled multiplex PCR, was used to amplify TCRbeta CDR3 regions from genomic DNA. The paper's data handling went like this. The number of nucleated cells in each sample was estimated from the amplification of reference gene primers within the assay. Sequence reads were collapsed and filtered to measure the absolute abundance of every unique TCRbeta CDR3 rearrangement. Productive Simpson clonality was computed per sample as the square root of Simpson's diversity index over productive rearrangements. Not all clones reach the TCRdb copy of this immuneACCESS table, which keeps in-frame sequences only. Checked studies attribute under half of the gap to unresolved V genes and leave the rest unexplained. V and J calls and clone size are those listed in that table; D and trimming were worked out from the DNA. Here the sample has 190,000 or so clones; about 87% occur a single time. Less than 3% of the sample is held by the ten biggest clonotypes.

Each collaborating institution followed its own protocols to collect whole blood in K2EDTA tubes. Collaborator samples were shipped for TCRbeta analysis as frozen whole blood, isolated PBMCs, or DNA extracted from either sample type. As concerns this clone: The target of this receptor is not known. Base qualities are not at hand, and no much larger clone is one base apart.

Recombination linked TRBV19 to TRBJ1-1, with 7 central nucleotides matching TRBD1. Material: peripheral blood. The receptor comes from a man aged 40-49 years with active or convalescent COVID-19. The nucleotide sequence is TGTGCCAGTAGTATGTGGACAGGAAGGAGAACTGAAGCTTTCTTT. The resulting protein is CASSMWTGRRTEAFF. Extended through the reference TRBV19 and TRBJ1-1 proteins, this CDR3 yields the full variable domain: DGGITQSPKYLFRKEGQNVTLSCEQNLNHDAMYWYRQDPGQGLRLIYYSQIVNDFQKGDIAEGYSVSREKKESFPLTVTSAQKNPTAFYLCASSMWTGRRTEAFFGQGTRLTVV.